The rows below give T cell receptor beta chains drawn from one sample of a study of blood T cell repertoires in COVID-19. Using immunoSEQ multiplex PCR, the repertoire was profiled, and TCRdb retains in-frame clones only, with some absent. The sample includes some 15,000 clones, approximately 89% of them seen just once. Sequencing was performed on peripheral blood. These receptors originate from a human donor in a cohort sampled during active COVID-19. Both conserved end residues are part of each CDR3. D genes are given only for firm matches. The size of a clone is reported for some rows only, either as once, few or many, or as a class for expanded clones.

d_gene: NA; j_gene: TRBJ1-5; v_gene: TRBV19; abundance: NA; CDR3aa: CASSTGGRGNQPQHF; CDR3nt: TGTGCCAGTAGTACCGGCGGGCGGGGCAATCAGCCCCAGCATTTT
d_gene: NA; j_gene: TRBJ1-6; v_gene: TRBV19; abundance: NA; CDR3aa: CASSPRGQNSPLHF; CDR3nt: TGTGCCAGTAGCCCTCGGGGACAAAATTCACCCCTCCACTTT
d_gene: NA; j_gene: TRBJ2-7; v_gene: TRBV6-6; abundance: NA; CDR3aa: CASSKTTPPYEQYF; CDR3nt: TGTGCCAGCAGTAAGACTACCCCACCCTACGAGCAGTACTTC
d_gene: NA; j_gene: TRBJ1-2; v_gene: TRBV5-1; abundance: NA; CDR3aa: CASSPQLGAANYGYTF; CDR3nt: TGCGCCAGCAGCCCGCAATTGGGGGCCGCTAACTATGGCTACACCTTC
d_gene: TRBD2; j_gene: TRBJ2-2; v_gene: TRBV6-6; abundance: NA; CDR3aa: CASMAGEGTGELFF; CDR3nt: TGTGCCAGCATGGCGGGAGAGGGCACCGGGGAGCTGTTTTTT
d_gene: NA; j_gene: TRBJ2-7; v_gene: TRBV30; abundance: NA; CDR3aa: CAWSVRRGGKSYEQYF; CDR3nt: TGTGCCTGGAGTGTACGTCGTGGGGGCAAGTCTTACGAGCAGTACTTC
d_gene: TRBD1; j_gene: TRBJ1-1; v_gene: TRBV5-8; abundance: NA; CDR3aa: CASSRQGAETEAFF; CDR3nt: TGTGCCAGCAGCAGACAGGGGGCTGAAACTGAAGCTTTCTTT
d_gene: NA; j_gene: TRBJ2-7; v_gene: TRBV7-3; abundance: NA; CDR3aa: CASSFSPGEMYEQYF; CDR3nt: TGTGCCAGCAGCTTCTCGCCGGGAGAGATGTACGAGCAGTACTTC
d_gene: TRBD2; j_gene: TRBJ2-1; v_gene: TRBV29-1; abundance: NA; CDR3aa: CSVDGWREGLNEQFF; CDR3nt: TGCAGCGTTGATGGCTGGCGGGAGGGCCTCAATGAGCAGTTCTTC
d_gene: NA; j_gene: TRBJ2-5; v_gene: TRBV18; abundance: once; CDR3aa: CASSPPGRAGPETQYF; CDR3nt: TGTGCCAGCTCACCACCCGGCCGGGCAGGGCCAGAGACCCAGTACTTC
d_gene: NA; j_gene: TRBJ2-6; v_gene: TRBV6-1; abundance: NA; CDR3aa: CASSERGWRSFSGANVLTF; CDR3nt: TGTGCCAGCAGTGAAAGAGGCTGGCGCAGCTTTTCTGGGGCCAACGTCCTGACTTTC
d_gene: NA; j_gene: TRBJ1-5; v_gene: TRBV7-8; abundance: NA; CDR3aa: CASSLVRNQPQHF; CDR3nt: TGTGCCAGCAGCTTAGTACGGAATCAGCCCCAGCATTTT
d_gene: NA; j_gene: TRBJ2-1; v_gene: TRBV7-8; abundance: NA; CDR3aa: CASSFGTYNEQFF; CDR3nt: TGTGCCAGCAGCTTCGGGACTTACAATGAGCAGTTCTTC
d_gene: TRBD2; j_gene: TRBJ2-5; v_gene: TRBV19; abundance: NA; CDR3aa: CASSIGGGRVQETQYF; CDR3nt: TGTGCCAGTAGTATAGGGGGGGGAAGGGTCCAAGAGACCCAGTACTTC
d_gene: TRBD2; j_gene: TRBJ2-4; v_gene: TRBV27; abundance: NA; CDR3aa: CASSPGLANIQYF; CDR3nt: TGTGCCAGCAGTCCCGGACTAGCAAACATTCAGTACTTC
d_gene: NA; j_gene: TRBJ2-1; v_gene: TRBV12-3/TRBV12-4; abundance: NA; CDR3aa: CASSPERYNEQFF; CDR3nt: TGTGCCAGCAGCCCTGAGAGATACAATGAGCAGTTCTTC
d_gene: TRBD1; j_gene: TRBJ1-1; v_gene: TRBV28; abundance: NA; CDR3aa: CASRPAGDRGSFFSEAFF; CDR3nt: TGTGCCAGCAGGCCCGCCGGGGACAGGGGTTCGTTTTTTTCTGAAGCTTTCTTT
d_gene: TRBD1; j_gene: TRBJ1-4; v_gene: TRBV18; abundance: NA; CDR3aa: CASSPGQSTNEKLFF; CDR3nt: TGTGCCAGCTCACCGGGACAGTCAACTAATGAAAAACTGTTTTTT
d_gene: NA; j_gene: TRBJ1-2; v_gene: TRBV4-1; abundance: NA; CDR3aa: CASSQVSRGDYGYTF; CDR3nt: TGCGCCAGCAGCCAAGTAAGCAGGGGCGACTATGGCTACACCTTC
d_gene: NA; j_gene: TRBJ1-5; v_gene: TRBV9; abundance: NA; CDR3aa: CASGGMGVQPQHF; CDR3nt: TGTGCCAGCGGGGGGATGGGCGTTCAGCCCCAGCATTTT
d_gene: NA; j_gene: TRBJ2-1; v_gene: TRBV5-1; abundance: NA; CDR3aa: CASSLSSQANEQFF; CDR3nt: TGCGCCAGCAGCTTGTCTTCCCAAGCCAATGAGCAGTTCTTC
d_gene: TRBD1; j_gene: TRBJ2-1; v_gene: TRBV7-2; abundance: NA; CDR3aa: CASSLVGQGVGGQQFF; CDR3nt: TGTGCCAGCAGCTTAGTCGGACAGGGCGTTGGGGGTCAGCAGTTCTTC
d_gene: TRBD2; j_gene: TRBJ2-7; v_gene: TRBV5-4; abundance: NA; CDR3aa: CASSLIGLEEQYF; CDR3nt: TGTGCCAGCAGCTTGATTGGACTAGAGGAGCAGTACTTC
d_gene: TRBD2; j_gene: TRBJ2-1; v_gene: TRBV7-2; abundance: NA; CDR3aa: CASSFRGSRDEQFF; CDR3nt: TGTGCCAGCAGCTTTCGCGGGAGTAGGGATGAGCAGTTCTTC
d_gene: NA; j_gene: TRBJ2-5; v_gene: TRBV5-1; abundance: NA; CDR3aa: CASSKADSGYQETQYF; CDR3nt: TGCGCCAGCAGCAAGGCGGATAGCGGATATCAAGAGACCCAGTACTTC
d_gene: NA; j_gene: TRBJ1-4; v_gene: TRBV18; abundance: NA; CDR3aa: CASSLGLDEKLFF; CDR3nt: TGTGCCAGCTCACTCGGACTGGACGAAAAACTGTTTTTT
d_gene: NA; j_gene: TRBJ2-7; v_gene: TRBV11-2; abundance: NA; CDR3aa: CASTLLGVEQYF; CDR3nt: TGTGCCAGCACCCTCTTGGGCGTCGAGCAGTACTTC
d_gene: NA; j_gene: TRBJ2-5; v_gene: TRBV6-5; abundance: NA; CDR3aa: CASSYGVTGETQYF; CDR3nt: TGTGCCAGCAGTTACGGGGTTACAGGGGAGACCCAGTACTTC
d_gene: TRBD2; j_gene: TRBJ2-7; v_gene: TRBV10-2; abundance: once; CDR3aa: CASKAGGTYEQYF; CDR3nt: TGCGCCAGCAAAGCGGGAGGCACCTACGAGCAGTACTTC
d_gene: NA; j_gene: TRBJ2-7; v_gene: TRBV5-6; abundance: NA; CDR3aa: CASSLAGGGYSEQYF; CDR3nt: TGTGCCAGCAGCTTGGCCGGCGGGGGCTACTCCGAGCAGTACTTC
d_gene: TRBD2; j_gene: TRBJ2-1; v_gene: TRBV19; abundance: NA; CDR3aa: CASSLSGRANSEQFF; CDR3nt: TGTGCCAGTAGTCTGAGCGGGAGGGCCAATAGTGAGCAGTTCTTC
d_gene: NA; j_gene: TRBJ2-1; v_gene: TRBV9; abundance: NA; CDR3aa: CASSTEGTYNEQFF; CDR3nt: TGTGCCAGCAGCACCGAGGGAACGTACAATGAGCAGTTCTTC
d_gene: TRBD2; j_gene: TRBJ2-7; v_gene: TRBV6-1; abundance: NA; CDR3aa: CASSEPLAGVKVHEQYF; CDR3nt: TGTGCCAGCAGTGAACCCCTAGCGGGAGTTAAAGTCCACGAGCAGTACTTC
d_gene: NA; j_gene: TRBJ1-2; v_gene: TRBV6-1; abundance: once; CDR3aa: CASSEGTALTNYGYTF; CDR3nt: TGTGCCAGCAGTGAAGGGACAGCCTTAACTAACTATGGCTACACCTTC
d_gene: NA; j_gene: TRBJ2-6; v_gene: TRBV6-1; abundance: NA; CDR3aa: CASSDLSSSGANVLTF; CDR3nt: TGTGCCAGCAGTGATCTGTCCAGCTCTGGGGCCAACGTCCTGACTTTC
d_gene: TRBD2; j_gene: TRBJ2-7; v_gene: TRBV11-2; abundance: NA; CDR3aa: CASRGLAGVNSYEQYF; CDR3nt: TGTGCCAGCCGTGGACTAGCGGGAGTTAACTCCTACGAGCAGTACTTC
d_gene: NA; j_gene: TRBJ1-1; v_gene: TRBV9; abundance: NA; CDR3aa: CASSVGSVAEAFF; CDR3nt: TGTGCCAGCAGCGTAGGGAGCGTAGCTGAAGCTTTCTTT
d_gene: NA; j_gene: TRBJ2-7; v_gene: TRBV7-2; abundance: NA; CDR3aa: CASSYINQGEQYF; CDR3nt: TGTGCCAGCAGCTACATCAACCAGGGCGAGCAGTACTTC
d_gene: TRBD2; j_gene: TRBJ2-1; v_gene: TRBV7-2; abundance: NA; CDR3aa: CASSHFRGAGEQFF; CDR3nt: TGTGCCAGCAGCCACTTCCGAGGAGCGGGGGAGCAGTTCTTC
d_gene: TRBD1; j_gene: TRBJ2-7; v_gene: TRBV9; abundance: NA; CDR3aa: CASSAGQGVREQYF; CDR3nt: TGTGCCAGCAGCGCCGGACAGGGCGTGAGGGAGCAGTACTTC
d_gene: NA; j_gene: TRBJ1-2; v_gene: TRBV28; abundance: NA; CDR3aa: CASLDPGVSYGYTF; CDR3nt: TGTGCCAGCTTAGACCCAGGGGTCTCCTATGGCTACACCTTC
d_gene: NA; j_gene: TRBJ1-1; v_gene: TRBV3-1/TRBV3-2; abundance: once; CDR3aa: CASSPGLNTEAFF; CDR3nt: TGTGCCAGCAGCCCGGGGTTGAACACTGAAGCTTTCTTT
d_gene: TRBD1; j_gene: TRBJ2-7; v_gene: TRBV9; abundance: NA; CDR3aa: CASSVAYRGDEQYF; CDR3nt: TGTGCCAGCAGCGTAGCGTACAGGGGAGACGAGCAGTACTTC
d_gene: NA; j_gene: TRBJ1-4; v_gene: TRBV30; abundance: NA; CDR3aa: CAWSGNLRNEKLFF; CDR3nt: TGTGCCTGGAGTGGGAATCTGAGGAATGAAAAACTGTTTTTT
d_gene: NA; j_gene: TRBJ2-1; v_gene: TRBV7-8; abundance: once; CDR3aa: CASSGWREDEQFF; CDR3nt: TGTGCCAGCAGCGGGTGGCGCGAGGATGAGCAGTTCTTC
d_gene: NA; j_gene: TRBJ2-2; v_gene: TRBV10-2; abundance: NA; CDR3aa: CASSESPTGLRGTGELFF; CDR3nt: TGCGCCAGCAGTGAGTCCCCAACGGGACTAAGGGGGACCGGGGAGCTGTTTTTT
d_gene: TRBD1; j_gene: TRBJ2-5; v_gene: TRBV19; abundance: NA; CDR3aa: CASSIGDRRLETQYF; CDR3nt: TGTGCCAGTAGTATAGGGGACAGGCGCCTGGAGACCCAGTACTTC
d_gene: NA; j_gene: TRBJ2-7; v_gene: TRBV6-2/TRBV6-3; abundance: few; CDR3aa: CASSYSGGHSYEQYF; CDR3nt: TGTGCCAGCAGTTACTCGGGCGGACATTCCTACGAGCAGTACTTC
d_gene: NA; j_gene: TRBJ2-7; v_gene: TRBV24-1; abundance: few; CDR3aa: CATSDSQAGRYEQYF; CDR3nt: TGTGCCACCAGTGATTCTCAGGCAGGGAGGTACGAGCAGTACTTC
d_gene: NA; j_gene: TRBJ1-1; v_gene: TRBV7-2; abundance: NA; CDR3aa: CASSLAMLGTEAFF; CDR3nt: TGTGCCAGCAGCTTAGCTATGCTAGGCACTGAAGCTTTCTTT
d_gene: TRBD2; j_gene: TRBJ2-7; v_gene: TRBV4-1; abundance: NA; CDR3aa: CASSLWWLAGRYEQYF; CDR3nt: TGCGCCAGCAGCCTGTGGTGGCTAGCGGGACGGTACGAGCAGTACTTC
d_gene: NA; j_gene: TRBJ1-4; v_gene: TRBV28; abundance: NA; CDR3aa: CATRVRGQGKLFF; CDR3nt: TGTGCCACCCGAGTTCGGGGCCAGGGGAAACTGTTTTTT
d_gene: NA; j_gene: TRBJ2-6; v_gene: TRBV28; abundance: NA; CDR3aa: CASRPQGSGANVLTF; CDR3nt: TGTGCCAGCAGACCACAGGGATCTGGGGCCAACGTCCTGACTTTC
d_gene: NA; j_gene: TRBJ1-1; v_gene: TRBV7-9; abundance: NA; CDR3aa: CASSLWGESDTEAFF; CDR3nt: TGTGCCAGCAGCTTATGGGGGGAATCGGACACTGAAGCTTTCTTT
d_gene: TRBD2; j_gene: TRBJ2-3; v_gene: TRBV7-8; abundance: NA; CDR3aa: CASSLSPSAGASTDTQYF; CDR3nt: TGTGCCAGCAGCTTAAGTCCCTCCGCGGGAGCCAGCACAGATACGCAGTATTTT